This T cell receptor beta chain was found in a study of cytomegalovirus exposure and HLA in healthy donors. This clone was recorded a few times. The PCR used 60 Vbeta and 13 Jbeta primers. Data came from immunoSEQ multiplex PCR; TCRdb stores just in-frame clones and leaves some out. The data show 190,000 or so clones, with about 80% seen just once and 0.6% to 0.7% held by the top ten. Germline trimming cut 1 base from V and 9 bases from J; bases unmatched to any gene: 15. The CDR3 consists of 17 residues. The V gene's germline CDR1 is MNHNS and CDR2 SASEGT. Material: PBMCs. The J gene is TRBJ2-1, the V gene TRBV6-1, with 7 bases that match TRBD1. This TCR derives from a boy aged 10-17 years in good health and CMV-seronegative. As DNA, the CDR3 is TGTGCCAGCAGTGAAGAGTGGAAGGGGGCGATTTCGGCTGAGCAGTTCTTC. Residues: CASSEEWKGAISAEQFF.